This is a list of T cell receptor beta chains from one sample in a study of T cell responses to AZD1222 COVID-19 vaccine. Measured with immunoSEQ multiplex PCR; TCRdb has only the in-frame clones, and not every one. The sample records some 120,000 clones, about 89% being singletons. The source material was peripheral blood, sampled on day 0 of AZD1222 vaccination. The receptors stem from an adult in good health. The CDR3 runs from the conserved cysteine through the conserved F or W. A D gene is named only where the DNA matches it firmly. Clone size is not always given. Where it is, it says once, few, many or a class for expanded clones.

CDR3	DNA	D	length	size	V	J
CASSLSGNSPLHF	TGTGCCAGCAGTTTATCAGGGAATTCACCCCTCCACTTT	-	13	-	TRBV27	TRBJ1-6
CASSYGRLQETQYF	TGTGCCAGCAGTTACGGGCGGCTTCAAGAGACCCAGTACTTC	-	14	-	TRBV6-5	TRBJ2-5
CASSFGGTYEQYF	TGTGCCAGCAGTTTCGGGGGTACCTACGAGCAGTACTTC	-	13	-	TRBV12-3/TRBV12-4	TRBJ2-7
CASSNQPGQGNQPQHF	TGTGCCAGTAGTAACCAACCGGGACAGGGAAATCAGCCCCAGCATTTT	TRBD1	16	-	TRBV19	TRBJ1-5
CSASTPPPGTGAITDTQYF	TGCAGTGCTAGTACCCCCCCGCCCGGGACAGGGGCGATCACAGATACGCAGTATTTT	TRBD1	19	-	TRBV20-1	TRBJ2-3
CASSSDFTGNQPQHF	TGTGCCAGCAGCAGCGACTTCACGGGCAATCAGCCCCAGCATTTT	-	15	-	TRBV7-6	TRBJ1-5
CASRSGALEQYF	TGCGCCAGCAGAAGTGGGGCTCTCGAGCAGTACTTC	-	12	-	TRBV5-1	TRBJ2-7
CASSLVGDRAEAFF	TGTGCCAGCAGCTTAGTTGGGGATCGCGCTGAAGCTTTCTTT	-	14	-	TRBV7-6	TRBJ1-1
CASRYGTEFSGNTIYF	TGTGCCAGCAGGTACGGGACCGAATTCTCTGGAAACACCATATATTTT	-	16	-	TRBV6-5	TRBJ1-3
CASSIGSNEQFF	TGTGCCAGTAGTATCGGAAGCAATGAGCAGTTCTTC	-	12	once	TRBV19	TRBJ2-1
CASSNRDRATEAFF	TGTGCCAGCAGCAACCGGGACAGGGCTACTGAAGCTTTCTTT	TRBD1	14	-	TRBV3-1/TRBV3-2	TRBJ1-1
CASSSFLLLDNSPLHF	TGTGCCAGCAGTTCTTTCCTACTACTGGATAATTCACCCCTCCACTTT	-	16	-	TRBV27	TRBJ1-6
CASSESRGTGFYYGYTF	TGTGCCAGCAGTGAATCTCGGGGGACAGGGTTTTACTATGGCTACACCTTC	TRBD1	17	-	TRBV6-1	TRBJ1-2
CASSLSSDRLSGNTIYF	TGTGCCAGCAGCTTAAGTTCTGACAGGCTCTCTGGAAACACCATATATTTT	-	17	-	TRBV7-6	TRBJ1-3
CASSLFGGEGPDTQYF	TGTGCCAGCAGCTTATTTGGGGGAGAGGGGCCAGATACGCAGTATTTT	-	16	-	TRBV7-9	TRBJ2-3
CASSTTGTNYNEQFF	TGCGCCAGCAGCACAACCGGGACAAACTACAATGAGCAGTTCTTC	-	15	-	TRBV5-1	TRBJ2-1
CASRFSGANVLTF	TGTGCCAGCAGGTTTTCTGGGGCCAACGTCCTGACTTTC	-	13	-	TRBV7-9	TRBJ2-6
CSVSSSGSTVHEQYF	TGCAGCGTCTCCTCTAGCGGGAGTACGGTCCACGAGCAGTACTTC	TRBD2	15	-	TRBV29-1	TRBJ2-7
CASSLHRNTEAFF	TGTGCCAGCAGCTTACATAGGAACACTGAAGCTTTCTTT	-	13	once	TRBV5-5	TRBJ1-1
CASSQGLAGSGYEQYF	TGTGCCAGCAGCCAGGGACTAGCGGGCAGTGGCTACGAGCAGTACTTC	TRBD2	16	-	TRBV3-1/TRBV3-2	TRBJ2-7
CAWRPEGRDTYEQYF	TGTGCCTGGAGACCCGAGGGGAGGGACACCTACGAGCAGTACTTC	-	15	-	TRBV30	TRBJ2-7
CASSPSRDFTDTQYF	TGTGCCAGCAGTCCGAGTCGGGACTTCACAGATACGCAGTATTTT	-	15	-	TRBV6-5	TRBJ2-3
CAWSRSDEKLFF	TGTGCCTGGTCCAGATCGGATGAAAAACTGTTTTTT	-	12	-	TRBV30	TRBJ1-4
CASLSAGELFF	TGTGCCAGCCTTTCCGCCGGCGAGCTGTTTTTT	-	11	-	TRBV7-9	TRBJ2-2
CASSSAAAYGYTF	TGTGCCAGCAGCTCGGCAGCCGCCTATGGCTACACCTTC	-	13	-	TRBV7-9	TRBJ1-2
CASSLTTGTGGGKLFF	TGTGCCAGCAGCTTGACAACCGGGACAGGGGGAGGAAAACTGTTTTTT	TRBD1	16	-	TRBV7-9	TRBJ1-4
CASSQDQGTLGNTIYF	TGTGCCAGCAGCCAAGATCAGGGTACCCTAGGAAACACCATATATTTT	-	16	-	TRBV3-1/TRBV3-2	TRBJ1-3
CASSLKGNTEAFF	TGTGCCAGCAGTTTAAAGGGGAACACTGAAGCTTTCTTT	-	13	-	TRBV12-3/TRBV12-4	TRBJ1-1
CASSLEGRDLAEQYF	TGCGCCAGCAGCTTGGAGGGCAGGGACTTGGCCGAGCAGTACTTC	-	15	-	TRBV5-1	TRBJ2-7
CASSSRGQGNTIYF	TGTGCCAGCAGCAGTAGGGGACAAGGAAACACCATATATTTT	-	14	-	TRBV9	TRBJ1-3
CASLGEGGELFF	TGTGCCAGTTTAGGAGAGGGCGGGGAGCTGTTTTTT	-	12	-	TRBV28	TRBJ2-2
CASSPANSGANVLTF	TGTGCCAGCAGCCCCGCAAACTCTGGGGCCAACGTCCTGACTTTC	-	15	few	TRBV6-5	TRBJ2-6
CASSLIVGEKLFF	TGTGCCAGCAGTTTGATTGTTGGAGAAAAACTGTTTTTT	-	13	-	TRBV27	TRBJ1-4
CSVTFAAGEKLFF	TGCAGCGTTACTTTCGCGGCCGGTGAAAAACTGTTTTTT	-	13	once	TRBV29-1	TRBJ1-4
CASREASSGANVLTF	TGTGCCAGCAGGGAGGCGTCCTCTGGGGCCAACGTCCTGACTTTC	-	15	-	TRBV2	TRBJ2-6
CASRGTGGQETQYF	TGTGCCAGCAGGGGAACAGGGGGCCAAGAGACCCAGTACTTC	TRBD1	14	-	TRBV6-5	TRBJ2-5
CASSWAGSTDTQYF	TGTGCCAGCAGTTGGGCAGGGAGCACAGATACGCAGTATTTT	-	14	-	TRBV27	TRBJ2-3
CASMGDATNEKLFF	TGTGCCAGTATGGGGGATGCAACTAATGAAAAACTGTTTTTT	-	14	-	TRBV19	TRBJ1-4
CASSSPTYNEQFF	TGTGCCAGCAGTTCCCCGACTTACAATGAGCAGTTCTTC	-	13	few	TRBV27	TRBJ2-1
CASRRTGYNEQFF	TGTGCCAGCAGGAGGACTGGGTACAATGAGCAGTTCTTC	-	13	-	TRBV28	TRBJ2-1
CSVVGGSGAYGYTF	TGCAGCGTTGTAGGGGGGAGCGGGGCCTATGGCTACACCTTC	-	14	-	TRBV29-1	TRBJ1-2
CASSLTRDRGYTEAFF	TGTGCCAGCAGCTTAACCCGGGACAGGGGCTACACTGAAGCTTTCTTT	TRBD1	16	once	TRBV11-2	TRBJ1-1
CASSPDGFNQPQHF	TGTGCCAGCAGTCCAGACGGATTCAATCAGCCCCAGCATTTT	-	14	-	TRBV6-5	TRBJ1-5
CASSLGDRGWNGETQYF	TGTGCCAGCAGCTTGGGGGACAGGGGGTGGAATGGAGAGACCCAGTACTTC	TRBD1	17	-	TRBV11-2	TRBJ2-5